One sample yielded the 8 T cell receptor beta chains listed below, sequenced in a study of long-term antiretroviral therapy in people with HIV (dated 2022 in TCRdb). The immunoSEQ hsTCRB v3.0 assay was used at survey level resolution to sequence the TRB variable region. What TCRdb holds here is the immuneACCESS table cut down to in-frame rearrangements. Part of the clones is not present; checked against another copy, under half of the missing clones reflect an unresolved V gene, and the others are unexplained. This sample comprises around 29,000 clones, approximately 95% of them detected only once. The ten largest clones represent approximately 2.8% of the sample. Specimen: unsorted PBMCs, collected 5.3 years after starting antiretroviral therapy. The receptors derive from a man aged 45 to 65 with HIV.

The genes are TRBV6-5 and TRBJ2-3; TRBD2 matches 7 bases. CDR3 length equals 15 residues. CDR1 and CDR2 (germline): MNHEY, SVGAGI. Trimming took 2 bases from V and 5 from J; bases not matched to a gene: 7. In DNA, the CDR3 is TGTGCCAGCAGTTACGGGAGGGCGGCGGAAGATACGCAGTATTTT. Translation gives CASSYGRAAEDTQYF.

The rearrangement joins TRBV5-1 to TRBJ2-3, with D hard to call. The CDR3 consists of 14 residues. The V end lost 5 bases, the J end lost 1 base, and 11 bases lay between the germline ends. Germline CDR1 and CDR2: SGHRS and YFSETQ. The CDR3 loop is CASRPIPGTDTQYF. The CDR3 DNA reads TGCGCCAGCAGACCGATCCCTGGCACAGATACGCAGTATTTT.

The J gene is TRBJ1-1, the V gene TRBV9, with no clear D. Looked up from germline, CDR1 is SGDLS and CDR2 is YYNGEE. The CDR3 totals 13 residues. V lost 2 bases and J 5 bases, leaving 10 bases between the germline ends. The CDR3 reads CASSVESWTEAFF. The CDR3 region has the DNA TGTGCCAGCAGCGTCGAATCGTGGACTGAAGCTTTCTTT. Using reference TRBV9 and TRBJ1-1 for the parts outside the CDR3, the full variable domain is DSGVTQTPKHLITATGQRVTLRCSPRSGDLSVYWYQQSLDQGLQFLIQYYNGEERAKGNILERFSAQQFPDLHSELNLSSLELGDSALYFCASSVESWTEAFFGQGTRLTVV.

The V gene is TRBV6-5, the J gene TRBJ1-4, with D possibly matching TRBD1 (5 bases). CDR1 is MNHEY and CDR2 is SVGAGI in the germline V gene. V was shortened by 2 bases and J by 7 bases, with 8 bases between the two germline ends. The CDR3 loop spans 13 amino acids. The CDR3 here is CASSYSGGEKLFF. The DNA of the CDR3 is TGTGCCAGCAGTTACAGTGGGGGTGAAAAACTGTTTTTT.

The chain combines TRBV10-3 with TRBJ1-2; D is ambiguous. V was shortened by 4 bases and J by 0 bases, with 9 bases between the two germline ends. Germline V gene data show CDR1 as ENHRY and CDR2 as SYGVKD. The CDR3 contains 14 residues. The CDR3 reads CAISAELPNYGYTF. The CDR3 region has the DNA TGTGCCATCAGTGCGGAGTTACCTAACTATGGCTACACCTTC.

This clone showed up just once. This rearrangement joins TRBV6-6 to TRBJ2-7, with a weak D call TRBD1 (6 bases). The germline V and J ends were trimmed by 7 bases and 4 bases, with 17 bases remaining between them. Germline V CDR1 and CDR2: MNHNY, SVGAGI (reference sequence). This CDR3 is 14 amino acids long. CDR3 bases: TGTGCCAGCACCCTAGGTACAGGGATATACGAGCAGTACTTC. Translation: CASTLGTGIYEQYF.

This chain links TRBV6-6 with TRBJ2-2; 11 nucleotides line up with TRBD2. The V gene's germline CDR1 is MNHNY and CDR2 SVGAGI (reference sequence). There are 15 residues in the CDR3. J gave up 6 bases and V 2 bases, and 2 bases lay outside the gene matches. This CDR3 is CASSYILAGAGELFF. The DNA for the CDR3 is TGTGCCAGCAGTTACATACTAGCGGGGGCCGGGGAGCTGTTTTTT.

The chain links TRBV10-3 to TRBJ1-2, with 10 nucleotides matching TRBD1. Germline V lookup: CDR1 ENHRY, CDR2 SYGVKD. With 10 bases clipped from V and 4 bases from J, the junction kept 9 bases outside the gene matches. The length of the CDR3 is 14 residues. CDR3 loop: CASSEGQGSYGYTF. The CDR3 region has the DNA TGTGCCAGCAGCGAGGGACAGGGGAGCTATGGCTACACCTTC.